Listed here are 19 T cell receptor beta chains from one sample, sequenced in a study of memory CD4+ T cells and cytomegalovirus serostatus. The protocol was immunoSEQ multiplex PCR, while the TCRdb copy is restricted to in-frame clones and leaves out a portion. Among 35,000 to 50,000 clones, over 70% were seen once, and the ten largest hold under 0.7%. The sort gate was single viable CD3+CD4+CD8-CD45RO+ cells for memory CD4+ T cells. Sequencing was performed on memory CD4+ T cells from blood. These receptors were obtained from an adult in good health and CMV-seronegative.

This chain connects TRBV19 to TRBJ2-5; D tentatively fits TRBD1 or TRBD2 (5 bases each). Trimming pared 7 bases from V and 1 base from J, leaving 16 bases between. This CDR3 has 15 residues. Germline V gives CDR1 LNHDA, CDR2 SQIVND (reference sequence). The CDR3, as DNA: TGTGCCAGTACCCCGGGACGGTGGATCCAAGAGACCCAGTACTTC. As protein: CASTPGRWIQETQYF.

This sequence joins TRBV29-1 and TRBJ1-2; 7 bases match TRBD1. V shed 3 bases and J 4 bases; nucleotides not matched to a gene: 5. The germline V gene has CDR1 SQVTM and CDR2 ANQGSEA. The CDR3 consists of 13 residues. CDR3 protein: CSVERTGFYGYTF. DNA for the CDR3: TGCAGCGTTGAGAGGACAGGCTTCTATGGCTACACCTTC.

This clone showed up just once. CDR3 nucleotides: TGTGCCAGCAGGCGGGGGTTGGGTATCACTGAAGCTTTCTTT. Residues: CASRRGLGITEAFF. The chain links TRBV5-6 to TRBJ1-1, with a possible D match to TRBD1 (5 bases). The germline V gene has CDR1 SGHDT and CDR2 YYEEEE. V was shortened by 5 bases and J by 4 bases, with 15 bases between the two germline ends. The CDR3 has 14 residues. The complete variable domain, with remaining parts taken from reference TRBV5-6 and TRBJ1-1, reads DAGVTQSPTHLIKTRGQQVTLRCSPKSGHDTVSWYQQALGQGPQFIFQYYEEEERQRGNFPDRFSGHQFPNYSSELNVNALLLGDSALYLCASRRGLGITEAFFGQGTRLTVV.

J is TRBJ1-5 and V is TRBV28; 7 positions match TRBD1. V shed 6 bases and J 5 bases; nucleotides not matched to a gene: 7. The CDR3 runs to 14 residues. The germline CDR1 and CDR2 sequences are MDHEN and SYDVKM. CDR3 sequence reads: CASSPGQVDQPQHF. The CDR3 DNA follows: TGTGCCAGCAGCCCTGGACAGGTTGATCAGCCCCAGCATTTT.

The chain joins TRBV7-8 to TRBJ2-1; a possible D gene is TRBD2 (6 bases). The CDR3 extends over 14 amino acids. From germline, CDR1 is SGHVS and CDR2 FQNEAQ. The V and J ends lost 7 bases and 10 bases respectively, with 20 bases between them. In DNA, the CDR3 is TGTGCCAGCACCCTACAGGAGGGTGCGCGCGAGCAGTTCTTC. It codes for CASTLQEGAREQFF.

This chain connects TRBV10-2 to TRBJ1-4, with TRBD1 as a possible D gene (6 bases). The CDR3 length is 17 residues. V lost 2 bases and J 7 bases, leaving 20 bases between the germline ends. Germline assignment: CDR1 WSHSY and CDR2 SAAADI. The CDR3 here is CASSERGTSPTSEKLFF. The DNA for the CDR3 is TGCGCCAGCAGTGAGAGGGGGACATCTCCTACAAGTGAAAAACTGTTTTTT.

This clone was seen a handful of times. CDR3 amino acids: CASGGGVLAGSQETQYF. The DNA of the CDR3 is TGTGCCAGCGGAGGGGGTGTGTTAGCGGGGAGTCAAGAGACCCAGTACTTC. This chain links TRBV2 with TRBJ2-5; 8 bases fit TRBD2. Germline CDR1 reads SNHLY; CDR2 reads FYNNEI. Trimming took 8 bases from V and 2 from J; bases not matched to a gene: 16. The CDR3 has 17 residues.

This clone showed up just once. This chain joins TRBV2 and TRBJ2-1, with 16 nucleotides matching TRBD2. The junction had 7 bases not matched to a gene; V was cut back by 11 bases and J by 9 bases. Germline CDR1 reads SNHLY; CDR2 reads FYNNEI. This CDR3 comprises 14 residues. The CDR3 nucleotides read TGTGCCGGGGGACTAGCGGGGGGGCCCGGTGAGCAGTTCTTC. This translates into CAGGLAGGPGEQFF.

The chain uses TRBV19 and TRBJ1-3; TRBD1 might be the D (6 bases). Germline V gives CDR1 LNHDA, CDR2 SQIVND (reference sequence). The CDR3 runs 15 residues. V was pared by 4 bases and J by 5 bases, with 15 bases between. The DNA for the CDR3 is TGTGCCAGTAGTACACAGGGAGGAAAGAGAAACACCATATATTTT. Its protein product is CASSTQGGKRNTIYF.

The CDR3 protein is CASSTKTGNNSPLHF. Here the CDR3 DNA reads TGTGCCAGCAGCACCAAGACAGGAAACAATTCACCCCTCCACTTT. This chain links TRBV9 with TRBJ1-6, with TRBD1 as a possible D gene (6 bases). Germline-derived CDR1 and CDR2 are SGDLS and YYNGEE. V was shortened by 4 bases and J by 7 bases, with 15 bases between the two germline ends. This CDR3 comprises 15 residues.

This chain's CDR3 is CASRTGVYYGYTF. For the CDR3, the DNA is TGTGCCAGTCGGACAGGGGTATACTATGGCTACACCTTC. The rearrangement joins TRBV6-1 to TRBJ1-2; 9 nucleotides match TRBD1. The germline gives CDR1 MNHNS, CDR2 SASEGT. The ends lost 9 bases at V and 3 bases at J; junction bases unmatched: 5. The CDR3 extends over 13 amino acids.

The chain combines TRBV28 with TRBJ2-7, with D possibly being TRBD2 (6 bases). Germline assignment: CDR1 MDHEN and CDR2 SYDVKM. CDR3 length: 13 amino acids. Trimming took 6 bases from V and 6 from J, leaving 15 bases between them. For the CDR3, the DNA is TGTGCCAGCAGCACAGGAGGGCGTACCGAGCAGTACTTC. Its protein is CASSTGGRTEQYF. Looking up the rest from reference TRBV28 and TRBJ2-7 gives the full variable domain: DVKVTQSSRYLVKRTGEKVFLECVQDMDHENMFWYRQDPGLGLRLIYFSYDVKMKEKGDIPEGYSVSREKKERFSLILESASTNQTSMYLCASSTGGRTEQYFGPGTRLTVT.

This rearrangement joins TRBV18 to TRBJ1-1; a possible D gene is TRBD1 (5 bases). The CDR3 consists of 13 residues. Trimming removed 3 bases from V and 1 base from J, with 6 bases in between. Germline V CDR1 and CDR2: KGHSH, LQKENI. CDR3 sequence: CASSPQGNTEAFF. The CDR3 DNA reads TGTGCCAGCTCACCCCAGGGGAACACTGAAGCTTTCTTT.

With regard to this clone: At the DNA level, this CDR3 is encoded by other sequences in the same sample as well. The genes are TRBV6-5 and TRBJ2-2; no definite D call. Germline CDR1 and CDR2: MNHEY and SVGAGI. Deletions cut 4 bases from V and 2 bases from J, with 2 bases between. This CDR3 spans 12 amino acids. The CDR3 nucleotides read TGTGCCAGCAGTTTTAACACCGGGGAGCTGTTTTTT. Amino acids: CASSFNTGELFF.

This sequence joins TRBV4-1 and TRBJ1-1; D remains unclear. V shed 5 bases and J shed 0 bases, with 10 bases lying between them. CDR1 and CDR2 from the germline V gene are MGHRA and YSYEKL. The CDR3 is 14 residues long. The CDR3 coding sequence is TGCGCCAGCAGCATGAGGTCCATGAACACTGAAGCTTTCTTT. This translates into CASSMRSMNTEAFF.

The chain employs TRBV5-1 and TRBJ2-5, with D perhaps matching TRBD2 (5 bases). CDR1 SGHRS and CDR2 YFSETQ come from the germline V gene. Trimming took off 0 bases at V and 5 bases at J, with 11 bases between the two ends. CDR3 length equals 14 residues. The CDR3 region has the DNA TGCGCCAGCAGCTTGGGTCTAGCACGGGAGACCCAGTACTTC. Residues: CASSLGLARETQYF.

The chain uses TRBV19 and TRBJ2-7; 14 bases map to TRBD2. J gave up 3 bases and V 5 bases, and 12 bases lay outside the gene matches. This CDR3 region has 18 residues. From germline, CDR1 is LNHDA and CDR2 SQIVND (reference sequence). CDR3 loop: CASSRPPTSGGGNYEQYF. The CDR3 coding sequence is TGTGCCAGTAGTCGCCCTCCGACTAGCGGGGGGGGAAACTACGAGCAGTACTTC.

This chain connects TRBV20-1 to TRBJ1-2, with D maybe TRBD1 (5 bases). The CDR3 loop spans 11 amino acids. Germline V gene data show CDR1 as DFQATT and CDR2 as SNEGSKA (reference sequence). Trimming pared 4 bases from V and 8 bases from J, leaving 11 bases between. The CDR3 sequence is CSATDRKGYTF. The DNA for the CDR3 is TGCAGTGCTACCGACAGAAAAGGCTACACCTTC.

Only one count was recorded for this clone. This sequence joins TRBV10-3 and TRBJ2-7; no clear D. Germline CDR1 and CDR2: ENHRY and SYGVKD. V gave up 6 bases and J gave up 0 bases, with 12 bases separating them. This CDR3 region has 14 residues. CDR3 protein: CAIRPTDSSYEQYF. Here the CDR3 DNA reads TGTGCCATCAGACCGACCGACTCCTCCTACGAGCAGTACTTC.